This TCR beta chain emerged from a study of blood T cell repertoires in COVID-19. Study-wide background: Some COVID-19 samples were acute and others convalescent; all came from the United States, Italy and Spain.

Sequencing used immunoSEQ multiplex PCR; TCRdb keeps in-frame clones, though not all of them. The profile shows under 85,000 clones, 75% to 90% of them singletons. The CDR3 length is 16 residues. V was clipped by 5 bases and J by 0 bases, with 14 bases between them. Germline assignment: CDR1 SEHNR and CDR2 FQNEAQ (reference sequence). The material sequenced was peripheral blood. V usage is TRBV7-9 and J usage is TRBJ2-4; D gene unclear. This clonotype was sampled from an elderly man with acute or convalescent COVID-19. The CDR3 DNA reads TGTGCCAGCAGCCCGATTCGAATACTAGCCAAAAACATTCAGTACTTC. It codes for CASSPIRILAKNIQYF.